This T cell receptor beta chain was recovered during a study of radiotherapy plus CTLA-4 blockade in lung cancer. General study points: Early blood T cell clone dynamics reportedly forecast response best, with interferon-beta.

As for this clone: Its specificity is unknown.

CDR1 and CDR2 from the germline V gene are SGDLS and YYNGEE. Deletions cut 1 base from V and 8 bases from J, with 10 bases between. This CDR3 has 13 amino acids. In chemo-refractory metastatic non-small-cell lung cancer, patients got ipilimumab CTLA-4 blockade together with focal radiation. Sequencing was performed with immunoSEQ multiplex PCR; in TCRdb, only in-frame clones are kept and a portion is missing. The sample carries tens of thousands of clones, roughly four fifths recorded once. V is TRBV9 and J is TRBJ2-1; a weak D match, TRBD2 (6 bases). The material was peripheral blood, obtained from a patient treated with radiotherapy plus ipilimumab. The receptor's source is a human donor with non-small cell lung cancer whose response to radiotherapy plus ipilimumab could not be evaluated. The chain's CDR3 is CASSVSGSDEQFF. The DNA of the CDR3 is TGTGCCAGCAGCGTATCCGGGAGCGATGAGCAGTTCTTC.